One sample yielded the 21 T cell receptor beta chains listed below, sequenced in a study of T cells after yellow fever vaccination. Using its own MiXCR run on the 5' RACE reads, TCRdb lists one record per CDR3 protein. The table has over 250,000 distinct CDR3 sequences, 4.1% seen once; the top ten hold around 25%. Material: PBMCs, obtained 5 days after the yellow fever booster vaccination. The receptors originated from a man in his late teens or twenties who received the YFV17D yellow fever vaccine.

This clonotype has only a few counts. The chain carries TRBV30 and TRBJ1-1; D unclear. The CDR3 consists of 13 residues. Trimming pared 0 bases from V and 1 base from J, leaving 6 bases between. The germline gives CDR1 GTSNPN, CDR2 SVGIG (reference sequence). CDR3 coding DNA: TGTGCCTGGAGTGTACTAGAGAACACTGAAGCTTTCTTT. It codes for CAWSVLENTEAFF.

The sample holds a few counts of this clonotype. The chain carries TRBV6-2 or TRBV6-3 and TRBJ2-5; no firm D call. The CDR3 consists of 12 residues. CDR1 and CDR2 (germline): MNHEY, SVGEGT. Trimming took off 1 base at V and 5 bases at J, with 5 bases between the two ends. The CDR3 loop is CASSYFGETQYF. The CDR3 region has the DNA TGTGCCAGCAGTTACTTTGGGGAGACCCAGTACTTC.

The gene calls are TRBV18 and TRBJ2-5; possible D gene TRBD2, 6 bases. CDR1 is KGHSH and CDR2 is LQKENI in the germline V gene. This CDR3 has 15 residues. Between the trimmed V and J ends, which lost 3 bases and 0 bases, there was a span of 11 bases. CDR3 amino acids: CASSPPGLYQETQYF. The DNA of the CDR3 is TGTGCCAGCTCACCTCCGGGACTGTACCAAGAGACCCAGTACTTC.

This clonotype showed up just a few times. The chain has TRBV5-1 and TRBJ2-3, with D possibly being TRBD2 (5 bases). V lost 1 base to trimming and J lost 1 base, with 10 bases between them. Germline assignment: CDR1 SGHRS and CDR2 YFSETQ. The CDR3 has 15 residues. The CDR3 region has the DNA TGCGCCAGCAGCTTGTATCCGGAGGGCACAGATACGCAGTATTTT. Its protein is CASSLYPEGTDTQYF.

This clonotype has just a few counts. The chain links TRBV24-1 to TRBJ2-3, with a weak D call TRBD2 (5 bases). V dropped 10 bases and J dropped 4 bases, with 11 bases sitting between them. CDR1 KGHDR and CDR2 SFDVKD come from the germline V gene. The CDR3 length is 12 residues. As DNA, the CDR3 is TGTGCCACTACTAGTGAGGCAGATACGCAGTATTTT. The encoded protein is CATTSEADTQYF.

The chain combines TRBV5-1 with TRBJ1-3; TRBD1 aligns across 10 bases. The CDR3 spans 15 residues. The V and J ends lost 2 bases and 2 bases, in that order; junction bases with no gene match: 1. Germline loops: CDR1 SGHRS, CDR2 YFSETQ. The CDR3 protein is CASSFGQGAGNTIYF. The CDR3 bases are TGCGCCAGCAGCTTTGGACAGGGGGCTGGAAACACCATATATTTT.

The gene calls are TRBV14 and TRBJ1-2; no reliable D call. Trimming pared 2 bases from V and 4 bases from J, leaving 11 bases between. The germline gives CDR1 SGHDN, CDR2 FVKESK. CDR3 size: 14 residues. In nucleotides, the CDR3 is TGTGCCAGCAGCCAAAATTCCGGATTCTATGGCTACACCTTC. Its translation is CASSQNSGFYGYTF.

The chain joins TRBV24-1 to TRBJ2-2; D remains ambiguous. The germline gives CDR1 KGHDR, CDR2 SFDVKD. The CDR3 sequence is 12 residues long. Deletions cut 3 bases from V and 7 bases from J, with 5 bases between. The CDR3 DNA is TGTGCCACCAGTGATCTACTCGGGGAGCTGTTTTTT. The encoded protein is CATSDLLGELFF.

The rearrangement links TRBV9 to TRBJ2-2; 7 positions match TRBD2. Germline V gives CDR1 SGDLS, CDR2 YYNGEE. The CDR3 runs 16 residues. Trimming took 4 bases from V and 2 from J; bases not matched to a gene: 8. The CDR3 DNA reads TGTGCCAGCAGCAGTCGACTAGCCTATAACACCGGGGAGCTGTTTTTT. Its translation is CASSSRLAYNTGELFF.

The rearrangement joins TRBV7-9 to TRBJ2-7; 13 positions match TRBD2. V shed 5 bases and J 5 bases; nucleotides not matched to a gene: 12. In germline, CDR1 is SEHNR, CDR2 FQNEAQ (reference sequence). The CDR3 has 17 amino acids. DNA for the CDR3: TGTGCCAGCAGCCCACGGCCGGGACTAGCGGGGTCCCACGAGCAGTACTTC. Its translation is CASSPRPGLAGSHEQYF.

This clonotype was recorded a few times. CDR3 coding DNA: TGCGCCAGCAGCCAACCTCAGAGCCCCTATGGCTACACCTTC. It encodes CASSQPQSPYGYTF. V is TRBV4-1 and J is TRBJ1-2; no definite D call. CDR1 and CDR2 (germline): MGHRA, YSYEKL. V gave up 2 bases and J gave up 4 bases, with 11 bases separating them. The CDR3 has 14 amino acids.

The chain joins TRBV19 to TRBJ2-1; D tentatively fits TRBD1 or TRBD2 (5 bases each). Germline V gives CDR1 LNHDA, CDR2 SQIVND (reference sequence). V lost 5 bases, J lost 2 bases, and 10 bases lay in between. This CDR3 comprises 14 residues. The CDR3 DNA sequence: TGTGCCAGTAGTCCAGGGAGCCCCTACAATGAGCAGTTCTTC. It codes for CASSPGSPYNEQFF. Using reference TRBV19 and TRBJ2-1 for the parts outside the CDR3, the full variable domain is DGGITQSPKYLFRKEGQNVTLSCEQNLNHDAMYWYRQDPGQGLRLIYYSQIVNDFQKGDIAEGYSVSREKKESFPLTVTSAQKNPTAFYLCASSPGSPYNEQFFGPGTRLTVL.

The rearrangement joins TRBV18 to TRBJ1-6; no reliable D call. The length of the CDR3 is 15 residues. Per the germline V gene, CDR1 is KGHSH and CDR2 is LQKENI. Deletions cut 8 bases from V and 1 base from J, with 12 bases between. CDR3 DNA sequence: TGTGCCAGCCACGACGAGCGTTCCTATAATTCACCCCTCCACTTT. Translating gives CASHDERSYNSPLHF.

This clonotype has more than one count but fewer than ten. This sequence joins TRBV5-4 and TRBJ1-1; D gene ambiguous. The CDR3 runs to 12 residues. Germline V gene lookup returns CDR1 SGHNT and CDR2 YYREEE (reference sequence). The V end was cut by 2 bases, the J end by 5 bases, with 7 bases between. The CDR3 DNA follows: TGTGCCAGCAGCTTCGGAAGGACTGAAGCTTTCTTT. This sequence encodes CASSFGRTEAFF.

J is TRBJ1-6 and V is TRBV15; TRBD1 matches at 7 bases. The CDR3 consists of 18 residues. Germline V CDR1 and CDR2: LNHNV, YYDKDF (reference sequence). After removal of 0 bases from V and 7 bases from J, the junction contained 12 bases not matched to a gene. The CDR3: CATSRDSLRQGWNSPLHF. CDR3 in DNA: TGTGCCACCAGCAGAGATTCCTTACGACAGGGTTGGAATTCACCCCTCCACTTT. Variable domain in full (rest from reference TRBV15 and TRBJ1-6): DAMVIQNPRYQVTQFGKPVTLSCSQTLNHNVMYWYQQKSSQAPKLLFHYYDKDFNNEADTPDNFQSRRPNTSFCFLDIRSPGLGDTAMYLCATSRDSLRQGWNSPLHFGNGTRLTVT.

The chain combines TRBV7-9 with TRBJ2-7; tentatively, D is TRBD2 (5 bases). This CDR3 is built from 16 residues. V lost 6 bases and J lost 6, with 24 bases in between. Germline assignment: CDR1 SEHNR and CDR2 FQNEAQ (reference sequence). The CDR3: CASRDGRSGGWVEQYV. The CDR3 DNA is TGTGCCAGCAGAGACGGACGGAGCGGCGGTTGGGTCGAGCAGTACGTC.

This clonotype was seen a few times. The chain employs TRBV2 and TRBJ2-2; 8 bases agree with TRBD1. With 3 bases clipped from V and 6 bases from J, the junction kept 9 bases outside the gene matches. CDR3 size: 16 residues. Germline values: CDR1 SNHLY, CDR2 FYNNEI. In DNA, the CDR3 is TGTGCCAGCAGTGACCACGACAGGGGTTTTTCCGGGGAGCTGTTTTTT. Amino acids: CASSDHDRGFSGELFF.

The chain recombines TRBV20-1 with TRBJ2-2; D may be TRBD1 or TRBD2 (5 bases each). CDR1 and CDR2 from the germline V gene are DFQATT and SNEGSKA (reference sequence). The CDR3 is 13 residues long. CDR3 protein: CRLWDANTGELFF. In DNA, the CDR3 is TGCCGCCTTTGGGACGCGAACACCGGGGAGCTGTTTTTT.

This clonotype appeared many times. The chain is built from TRBV7-2 and TRBJ2-4, with 10 positions matching TRBD1. CDR3 length: 20 amino acids. V was pared by 3 bases and J by 6 bases, with 20 bases of the junction left unmatched. CDR1 and CDR2 from the germline V gene are SGHTA and FQGNSA. The CDR3 sequence: CASSLATVLDMGQGRNIQYF. For the CDR3, the DNA is TGTGCCAGCAGCTTGGCTACCGTCCTAGATATGGGACAGGGGAGAAACATTCAGTACTTC.

This clonotype was picked up many times. V gene TRBV15 combines with J gene TRBJ2-7, with a weak D call TRBD1 (5 bases). The CDR3 totals 16 residues. The V end was cut by 1 base, the J end by 6 bases, with 19 bases between. CDR1 LNHNV and CDR2 YYDKDF come from the germline V gene (reference sequence). This CDR3 reads CATSRVMAGRTGEQYF. Here the CDR3 DNA reads TGTGCCACCAGCAGAGTAATGGCAGGGCGAACTGGCGAGCAGTACTTC.

The genes are TRBV7-2 and TRBJ1-5; D possibly corresponds to TRBD1 (6 bases). Germline CDR1 and CDR2: SGHTA and FQGNSA. The CDR3 has 14 amino acids. Trimming cost V 0 bases and J 6 bases, with 9 bases left between them. The CDR3 coding sequence is TGTGCCAGCAGCTTAGCGTCCAGGGGTCAGCCCCAGCATTTT. Its protein product is CASSLASRGQPQHF.